The clone carrying this TCR beta chain showed up just a few times. The CDR3 runs to 16 residues. V lost 6 bases, J lost 0 bases, and 7 bases stayed unmatched. The germline V gene has CDR1 SQVTM and CDR2 ANQGSEA. This entry is derived from a study of T-cell memory formation after mild COVID-19. TCRdb reprocessed the 5' RACE reads with MiXCR, giving one entry per CDR3 protein. This sample has hundreds of thousands of distinct CDR3 sequences, with 25% to 30% found just once. This chain uses TRBV29-1 with TRBJ2-6, with TRBD1 identical over 8 bases. This sequence was found in an adult woman who had mild COVID-19 (a few samples of this study predate the infection). Cell type and time point are not known. Sequenced input: PBMCs or a T cell subset sorted from them (not recorded which). CDR3 amino acids: CSVKTGVNSGANVLTF. CDR3 nucleotides: TGCAGCGTAAAGACAGGGGTCAACTCTGGGGCCAACGTCCTGACTTTC.